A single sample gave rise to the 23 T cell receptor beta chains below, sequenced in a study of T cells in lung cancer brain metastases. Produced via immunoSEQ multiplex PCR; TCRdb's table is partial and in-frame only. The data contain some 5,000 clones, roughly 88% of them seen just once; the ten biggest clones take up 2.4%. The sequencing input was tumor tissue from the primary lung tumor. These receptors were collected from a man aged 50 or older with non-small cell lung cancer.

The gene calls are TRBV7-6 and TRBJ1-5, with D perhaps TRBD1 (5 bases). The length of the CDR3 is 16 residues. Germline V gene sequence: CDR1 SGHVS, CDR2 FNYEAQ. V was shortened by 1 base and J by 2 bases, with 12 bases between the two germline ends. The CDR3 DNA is TGTGCCAGCAGCTTAGAAGGGGCAGACGGCAATCAGCCCCAGCATTTT. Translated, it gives CASSLEGADGNQPQHF.

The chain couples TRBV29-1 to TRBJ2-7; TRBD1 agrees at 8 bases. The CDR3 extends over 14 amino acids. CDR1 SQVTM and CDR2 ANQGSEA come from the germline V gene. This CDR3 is CNVRNRDRGAEQYF. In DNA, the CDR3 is TGCAACGTCCGAAACCGAGACAGGGGAGCCGAGCAGTACTTC.

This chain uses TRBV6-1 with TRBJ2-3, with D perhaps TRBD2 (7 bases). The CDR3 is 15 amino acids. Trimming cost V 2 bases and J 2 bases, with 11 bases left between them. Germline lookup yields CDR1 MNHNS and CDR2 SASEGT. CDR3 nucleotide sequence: TGTGCCAGCAGTGAATGGGCGGGGGCCACAGATACGCAGTATTTT. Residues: CASSEWAGATDTQYF.

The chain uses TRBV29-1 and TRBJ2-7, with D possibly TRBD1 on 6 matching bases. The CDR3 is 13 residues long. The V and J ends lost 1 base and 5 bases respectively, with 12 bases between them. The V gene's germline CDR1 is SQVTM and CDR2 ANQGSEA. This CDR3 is CSVEADSGNEQYF. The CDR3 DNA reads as TGCAGCGTTGAAGCGGACAGCGGCAACGAGCAGTACTTC.

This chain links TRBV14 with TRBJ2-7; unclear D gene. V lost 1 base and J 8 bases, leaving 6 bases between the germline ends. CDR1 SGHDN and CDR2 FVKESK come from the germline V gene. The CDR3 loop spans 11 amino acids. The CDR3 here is CASSQGLQQYF. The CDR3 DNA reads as TGTGCCAGCAGCCAAGGCTTACAGCAGTACTTC.

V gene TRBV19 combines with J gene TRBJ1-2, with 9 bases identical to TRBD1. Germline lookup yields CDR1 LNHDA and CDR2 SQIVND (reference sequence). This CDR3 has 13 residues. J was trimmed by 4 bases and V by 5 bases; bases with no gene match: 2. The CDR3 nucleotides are TGTGCCAGTAGTGAGGGACAGGGCTATGGCTACACCTTC. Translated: CASSEGQGYGYTF.

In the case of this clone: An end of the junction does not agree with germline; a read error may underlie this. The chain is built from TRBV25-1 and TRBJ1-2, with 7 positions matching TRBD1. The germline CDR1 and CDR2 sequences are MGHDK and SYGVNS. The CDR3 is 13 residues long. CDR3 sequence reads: CTSSTGQHYGYTF. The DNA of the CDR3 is TGTACCAGCAGTACGGGACAGCACTATGGCTACACCTTC.

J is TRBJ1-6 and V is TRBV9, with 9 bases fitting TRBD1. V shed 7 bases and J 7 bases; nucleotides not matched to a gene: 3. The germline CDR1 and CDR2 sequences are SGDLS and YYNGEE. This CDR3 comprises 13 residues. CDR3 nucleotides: TGTGCCAGCTCGACAGGGGGGAATTCACCCCTCCACTTT. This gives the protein CASSTGGNSPLHF.

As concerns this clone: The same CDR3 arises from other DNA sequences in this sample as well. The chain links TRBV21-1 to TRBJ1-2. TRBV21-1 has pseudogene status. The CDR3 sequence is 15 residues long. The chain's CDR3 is CASTPKFRLPYGYTF. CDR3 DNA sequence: TGTGCCAGCACCCCTAAATTCCGACTCCCCTATGGTTACACCTTC.

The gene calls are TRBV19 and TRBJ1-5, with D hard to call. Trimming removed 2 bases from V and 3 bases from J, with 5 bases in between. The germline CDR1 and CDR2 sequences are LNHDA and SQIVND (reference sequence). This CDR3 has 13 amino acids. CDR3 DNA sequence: TGTGCCAGTAGTATATCACTCAATCAGCCCCAGCATTTT. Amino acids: CASSISLNQPQHF.

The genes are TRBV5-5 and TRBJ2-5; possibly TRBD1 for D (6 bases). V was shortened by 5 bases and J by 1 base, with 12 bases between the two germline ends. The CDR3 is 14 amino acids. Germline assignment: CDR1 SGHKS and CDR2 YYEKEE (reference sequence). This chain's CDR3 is CASRPQGSQETQYF. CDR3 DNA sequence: TGTGCCAGCAGACCACAGGGTTCCCAAGAGACCCAGTACTTC.

The CDR3 spells CASSGYRGRDTEAFF. CDR3 sequence (DNA): TGTGCCAGCAGCGGTTACAGGGGGCGGGACACTGAAGCTTTCTTT. The genes are TRBV9 and TRBJ1-1, with 9 bases that match TRBD1. The CDR3 extends over 15 amino acids. From germline, CDR1 is SGDLS and CDR2 YYNGEE. The V gene end was trimmed by 3 bases and the J gene end by 3 bases; junction bases not matched to a gene: 6.

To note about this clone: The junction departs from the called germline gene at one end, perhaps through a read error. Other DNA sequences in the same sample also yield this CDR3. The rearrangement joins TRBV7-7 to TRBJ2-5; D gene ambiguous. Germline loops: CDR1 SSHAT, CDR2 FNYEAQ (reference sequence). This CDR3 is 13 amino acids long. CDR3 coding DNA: TGTGCCAGCAGCCCTGCGAGACAAGAAACCCAGTACTTC. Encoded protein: CASSPARQETQYF.

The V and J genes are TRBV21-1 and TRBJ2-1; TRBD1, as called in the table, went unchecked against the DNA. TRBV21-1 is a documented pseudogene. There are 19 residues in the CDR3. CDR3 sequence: CVSSKGHPLDRFSYNEQFF. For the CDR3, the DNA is TGTGTCAGCAGCAAAGGACATCCCCTCGACAGATTTTCCTACAATGAGCAGTTCTTC.

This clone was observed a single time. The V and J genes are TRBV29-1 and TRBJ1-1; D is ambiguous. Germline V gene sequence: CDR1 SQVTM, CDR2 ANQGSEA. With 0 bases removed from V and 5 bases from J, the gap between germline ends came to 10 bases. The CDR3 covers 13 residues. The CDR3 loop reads CSVEESRGTEAFF. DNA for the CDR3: TGCAGCGTTGAAGAATCACGTGGGACTGAAGCTTTCTTT. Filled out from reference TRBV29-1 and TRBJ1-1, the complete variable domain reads SAVISQKPSRDICQRGTSLTIQCQVDSQVTMMFWYRQQPGQSLTLIATANQGSEATYESGFVIDKFPISRPNLTFSTLTVSNMSPEDSSIYLCSVEESRGTEAFFGQGTRLTVV.

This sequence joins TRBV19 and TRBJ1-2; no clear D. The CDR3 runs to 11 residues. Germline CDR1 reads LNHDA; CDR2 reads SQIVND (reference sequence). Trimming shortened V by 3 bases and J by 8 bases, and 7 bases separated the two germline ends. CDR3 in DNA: TGTGCCAGTAGTATCATGGGAGGCTACACCTTC. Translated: CASSIMGGYTF.

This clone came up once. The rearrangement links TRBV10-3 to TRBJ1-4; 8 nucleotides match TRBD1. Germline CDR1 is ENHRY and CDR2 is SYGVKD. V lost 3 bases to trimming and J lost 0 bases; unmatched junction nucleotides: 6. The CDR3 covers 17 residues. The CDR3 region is CAISEGTGHPTNEKLFF. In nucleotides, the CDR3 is TGTGCCATCAGTGAAGGGACAGGCCACCCAACTAATGAAAAACTGTTTTTT.

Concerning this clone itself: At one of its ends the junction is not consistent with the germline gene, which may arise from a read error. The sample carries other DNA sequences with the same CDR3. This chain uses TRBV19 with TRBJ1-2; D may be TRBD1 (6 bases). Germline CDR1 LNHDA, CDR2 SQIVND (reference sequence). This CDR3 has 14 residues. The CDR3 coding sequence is TGTGCTAGTACCCTATCCAGGGGCAACTATGGCTACACCTTC. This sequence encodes CASTLSRGNYGYTF.

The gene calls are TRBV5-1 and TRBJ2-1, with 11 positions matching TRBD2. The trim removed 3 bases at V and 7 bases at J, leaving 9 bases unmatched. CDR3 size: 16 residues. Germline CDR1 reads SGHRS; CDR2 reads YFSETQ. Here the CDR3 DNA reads TGCGCCAGCAGCTCCAGACTAGCGGGGAGGGAAAATGAGCAGTTCTTC. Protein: CASSSRLAGRENEQFF.

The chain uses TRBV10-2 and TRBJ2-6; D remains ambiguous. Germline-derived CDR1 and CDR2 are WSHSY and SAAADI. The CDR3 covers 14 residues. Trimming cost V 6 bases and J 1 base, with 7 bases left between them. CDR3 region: CASRDPSGANVLTF. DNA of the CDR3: TGCGCCAGCAGGGACCCTTCTGGGGCCAACGTCCTGACTTTC.

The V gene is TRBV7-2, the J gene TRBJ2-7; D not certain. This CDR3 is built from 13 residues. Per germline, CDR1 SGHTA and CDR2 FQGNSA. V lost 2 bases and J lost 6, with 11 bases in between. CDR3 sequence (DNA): TGTGCCAGCAGCTTAAACGGACCCGTCGAGCAGTACTTC. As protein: CASSLNGPVEQYF.

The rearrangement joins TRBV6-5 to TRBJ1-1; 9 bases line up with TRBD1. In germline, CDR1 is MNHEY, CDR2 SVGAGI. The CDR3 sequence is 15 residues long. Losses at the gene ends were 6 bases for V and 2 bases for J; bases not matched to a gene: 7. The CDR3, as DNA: TGTGCCAGCAGGGACGCGGGACAGGGAAACACTGAAGCTTTCTTT. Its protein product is CASRDAGQGNTEAFF.

Here the CDR3 reads CASSIYRGRAFF. The CDR3 region has the DNA TGTGCCAGCAGTATATACAGGGGCCGGGCTTTCTTT. The V call is TRBV27, the J call TRBJ1-1; 7 bases line up with TRBD1. CDR3 size: 12 residues. Germline V gives CDR1 MNHEY, CDR2 SMNVEV (reference sequence). V was clipped by 5 bases and J by 11 bases; unmatched bases: 8.